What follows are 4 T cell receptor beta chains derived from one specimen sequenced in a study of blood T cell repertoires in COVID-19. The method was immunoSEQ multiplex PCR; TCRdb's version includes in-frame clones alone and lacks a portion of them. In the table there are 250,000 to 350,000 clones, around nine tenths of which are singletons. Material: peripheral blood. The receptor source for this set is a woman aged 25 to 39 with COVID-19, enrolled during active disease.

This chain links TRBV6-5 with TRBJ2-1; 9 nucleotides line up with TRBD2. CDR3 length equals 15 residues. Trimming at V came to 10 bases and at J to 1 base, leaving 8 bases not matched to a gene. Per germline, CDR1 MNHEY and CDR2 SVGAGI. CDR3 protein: CATNGLAGSYNEQFF. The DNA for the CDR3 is TGTGCCACCAATGGGCTAGCGGGATCCTACAATGAGCAGTTCTTC.

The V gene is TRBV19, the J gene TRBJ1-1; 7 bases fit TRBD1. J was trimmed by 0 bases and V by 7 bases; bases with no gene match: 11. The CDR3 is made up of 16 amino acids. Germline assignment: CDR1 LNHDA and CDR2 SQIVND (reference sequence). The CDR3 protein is CASIPGGRGMNTEAFF. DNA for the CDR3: TGTGCCAGTATTCCCGGGGGCAGGGGGATGAACACTGAAGCTTTCTTT.

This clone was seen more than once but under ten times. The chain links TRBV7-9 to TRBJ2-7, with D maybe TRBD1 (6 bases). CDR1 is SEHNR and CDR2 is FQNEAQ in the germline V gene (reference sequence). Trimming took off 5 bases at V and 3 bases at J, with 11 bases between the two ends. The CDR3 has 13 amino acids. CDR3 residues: CASSLAGDYEQYF. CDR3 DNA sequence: TGTGCCAGCAGCCTCGCAGGGGACTACGAGCAGTACTTC.

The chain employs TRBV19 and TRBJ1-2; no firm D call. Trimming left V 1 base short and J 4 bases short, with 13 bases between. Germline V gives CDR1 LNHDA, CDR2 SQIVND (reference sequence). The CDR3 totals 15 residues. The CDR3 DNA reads TGTGCCAGTAGTATAGTTGGCTCAAGTCGCTATGGCTACACCTTC. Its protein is CASSIVGSSRYGYTF.